A single sample is the source of the 14 T cell receptor beta chains below, sequenced in a study of sequential checkpoint blockade in melanoma. Treatment of the sample: randomized to nivolumab then ipilimumab (arm A) or the reverse (arm B). Assay used: immunoSEQ multiplex PCR; TCRdb lists only in-frame clones, some missing. This sample has 20,000 or so clones, with 73% found just once. The sample consisted of CD8+ T cells sorted from blood (inferred from file names), taken from a patient given nivolumab and ipilimumab in sequence. All receptors derive from a human donor with melanoma.

CDR3 DNA sequence: TGCGCCAGCAGCCCTCAGGGTGACACTGAAGCTTTCTTT. This sequence encodes CASSPQGDTEAFF. The chain recombines TRBV4-1 with TRBJ1-1; D is perhaps TRBD1 (5 bases). Germline loops: CDR1 MGHRA, CDR2 YSYEKL. The CDR3 has 13 amino acids. Trimming removed 4 bases from V and 3 bases from J, with 9 bases in between.

The rearrangement joins TRBV28 to TRBJ1-4; D ambiguous. The germline V gene has CDR1 MDHEN and CDR2 SYDVKM. Trimming took off 6 bases at V and 10 bases at J, with 18 bases between the two ends. This CDR3 has 14 residues. The CDR3 loop reads CASSGSEDGRKLFF. CDR3 bases: TGTGCCAGCAGCGGGTCTGAAGATGGTCGAAAACTGTTTTTT.

The rearrangement links TRBV9 to TRBJ1-3, with D possibly matching TRBD1 (5 bases). The CDR3 covers 16 residues. Per germline, CDR1 SGDLS and CDR2 YYNGEE. Trimming removed 2 bases at V and 4 bases at J, with 16 bases between. The CDR3 bases are TGTGCCAGCAGCGTCGGGGGGACCCACCGAGGAAACACCATATATTTT. Amino acid sequence: CASSVGGTHRGNTIYF.

This clone appeared a few times. This chain connects TRBV4-2 to TRBJ1-2; D is perhaps TRBD1 (6 bases). CDR1 is LGHNA and CDR2 is YNFKEQ in the germline V gene. V was clipped by 4 bases and J by 3 bases, with 12 bases between them. The CDR3 runs 14 residues. CDR3 in amino acids: CASSPRGGHYGYTF. The CDR3 coding sequence is TGTGCCAGCAGCCCGAGGGGGGGGCACTATGGCTACACCTTC.

This chain joins TRBV5-6 and TRBJ2-2; tentative D call: TRBD1 (5 bases). The germline V and J ends were trimmed by 0 bases and 7 bases, with 16 bases remaining between them. From germline, CDR1 is SGHDT and CDR2 YYEEEE. This CDR3 has 16 residues. CDR3 residues: CASSLGTLLKDGELFF. CDR3 nucleotide sequence: TGTGCCAGCAGCTTGGGGACACTCTTAAAGGACGGGGAGCTGTTTTTT.

The chain carries TRBV6-5 and TRBJ2-1; D is perhaps TRBD1 (5 bases). The CDR3 sequence is 16 residues long. Germline V CDR1 and CDR2: MNHEY, SVGAGI. Trimming left V 0 bases short and J 2 bases short, with 11 bases between. The CDR3 is CASSYSGQGPYNEQFF. The CDR3 region has the DNA TGTGCCAGCAGTTACTCAGGCCAGGGCCCCTACAATGAGCAGTTCTTC.

The gene calls are TRBV27 and TRBJ2-1; 7 bases align to TRBD1. V lost 4 bases to trimming and J lost 7 bases; unmatched junction nucleotides: 7. Looked up from germline, CDR1 is MNHEY and CDR2 is SMNVEV (reference sequence). The CDR3 contains 14 residues. The CDR3 here is CASSSRQGWNEQFF. In DNA form, the CDR3 reads TGTGCCAGCAGTTCTAGACAGGGTTGGAATGAGCAGTTCTTC.

The chain carries TRBV6-5 and TRBJ1-2; 9 nucleotides match TRBD1. The CDR3 extends over 14 amino acids. J gave up 8 bases and V 5 bases, and 9 bases lay outside the gene matches. Germline CDR1 MNHEY, CDR2 SVGAGI. CDR3 region: CASSEEGTGRGYTF. The CDR3 nucleotides read TGTGCCAGCAGTGAAGAAGGGACAGGGAGAGGCTACACCTTC.

The chain couples TRBV19 to TRBJ1-1, with D possibly TRBD1 on 5 matching bases. This CDR3 has 12 residues. Germline-derived CDR1 and CDR2 are LNHDA and SQIVND (reference sequence). Trimming shortened V by 8 bases and J by 5 bases, and 12 bases separated the two germline ends. Here the CDR3 reads CASRPGGTEAFF. For the CDR3, the DNA is TGTGCCAGTCGACCGGGGGGGACTGAAGCTTTCTTT. Full variable domain (missing parts from reference TRBV19 and TRBJ1-1): DGGITQSPKYLFRKEGQNVTLSCEQNLNHDAMYWYRQDPGQGLRLIYYSQIVNDFQKGDIAEGYSVSREKKESFPLTVTSAQKNPTAFYLCASRPGGTEAFFGQGTRLTVV.

The chain links TRBV7-6 to TRBJ2-1, with D possibly matching TRBD2 (5 bases). CDR1 is SGHVS and CDR2 is FNYEAQ in the germline V gene. With 3 bases removed from V and 9 bases from J, the gap between germline ends came to 21 bases. The CDR3 has 16 residues. CDR3 region: CASSFSPGKRGVEQFF. CDR3 nucleotides: TGTGCCAGCAGCTTTTCGCCGGGAAAACGGGGTGTTGAGCAGTTCTTC.

The CDR3 DNA sequence: TGTGCCAGCAGTTTGCTAGCCACGAACACTGAAGCTTTCTTT. It translates to CASSLLATNTEAFF. The chain recombines TRBV27 with TRBJ1-1; D not resolved. This CDR3 region has 14 residues. The V gene's germline CDR1 is MNHEY and CDR2 SMNVEV (reference sequence). The V and J ends lost 3 bases and 1 base respectively, with 9 bases between them.

A single count supports this clone. V and J are TRBV5-6 and TRBJ1-1, with TRBD1 matching 9 bases. After removal of 2 bases from V and 4 bases from J, the junction contained 6 bases not matched to a gene. Germline loops: CDR1 SGHDT, CDR2 YYEEEE. This CDR3 is built from 15 residues. Written as DNA, the CDR3 is TGTGCCAGCAGCTTACTCCGGGACAGGGTCACTGAAGCTTTCTTT. It specifies CASSLLRDRVTEAFF.

The V gene is TRBV4-1, the J gene TRBJ2-7; no clear D. The germline CDR1 and CDR2 sequences are MGHRA and YSYEKL. V lost 0 bases to trimming and J lost 0 bases, with 9 bases between them. The CDR3 is 15 residues long. The CDR3 region is CASSQEQYNSYEQYF. Written as DNA, the CDR3 is TGCGCCAGCAGCCAAGAACAGTACAACTCCTACGAGCAGTACTTC.

The chain uses TRBV7-2 and TRBJ2-1; 7 bases are a match to TRBD2. V shed 1 base and J 1 base; nucleotides not matched to a gene: 1. CDR1 and CDR2 (germline): SGHTA, FQGNSA. The CDR3 is 15 amino acids. The CDR3 DNA is TGTGCCAGCAGCTTAGACGGGGGGTCCTACAATGAGCAGTTCTTC. It is translated as CASSLDGGSYNEQFF.